The next 23 T cell receptor beta chains were all read from a single sample in a study of CD8 T cells in ankylosing spondylitis. Overall study results and limits: Seven or eight highly homologous variants formed a TCR beta motif that appeared characteristic of ankylosing spondylitis blood.

No antigen has been identified for these receptors. A single record per CDR3 protein comes from TCRdb applying MiXCR to the 5' RACE reads. Altogether 700,000 to 850,000 distinct CDR3 sequences are present, roughly 10% being singletons, with the ten largest covering approximately 0.5%. Sequencing was done on a sample of blood, either unsorted or a sorted T cell fraction (not recorded which). These receptors were taken from a male donor with ankylosing spondylitis.

This clonotype was picked up a small number of times. This chain connects TRBV7-9 to TRBJ2-1; D is unclear. The V and J ends lost 1 base and 7 bases respectively, with 5 bases between them. The CDR3 runs to 12 residues. Per the germline V gene, CDR1 is SEHNR and CDR2 is FQNEAQ (reference sequence). Written as DNA, the CDR3 is TGTGCCAGCAGCTTAGACGAAAATGAGCAGTTCTTC. Translating it yields CASSLDENEQFF.

This clonotype was counted a few times. The chain couples TRBV20-1 to TRBJ2-5; no definite D call. The CDR3 has 12 residues. The V and J ends lost 3 bases and 5 bases respectively, with 10 bases between them. Per germline, CDR1 DFQATT and CDR2 SNEGSKA (reference sequence). In nucleotides, the CDR3 is TGCAGTGCTAGTCGGTCCGCGGAGACCCAGTACTTC. This encodes CSASRSAETQYF.

In this sample, this clonotype turned up many times. The chain links TRBV27 to TRBJ2-7, with 8 nucleotides matching TRBD1. Per germline, CDR1 MNHEY and CDR2 SMNVEV (reference sequence). With V trimmed by 4 bases and J by 6 bases, 5 bases remained unmatched. The CDR3 runs to 13 residues. This chain's CDR3 is CASSSLDRAEQYF. The CDR3 region has the DNA TGTGCCAGCAGTTCCTTGGACAGGGCCGAGCAGTACTTC.

This clonotype was observed at least ten times. The DNA of the CDR3 is TGCAGTGCTAGGTTTTTTCAAGAGACCCAGTACTTC. Its translation is CSARFFQETQYF. This sequence joins TRBV20-1 and TRBJ2-5; the D is unclear. V was cut by 3 bases and J by 2 bases, with 7 bases left in between. The V gene's germline CDR1 is DFQATT and CDR2 SNEGSKA (reference sequence). The CDR3 has 12 amino acids.

Many counts were recorded for this clonotype. The chain couples TRBV20-1 to TRBJ2-7; perhaps TRBD1 as D (5 bases). CDR1 DFQATT and CDR2 SNEGSKA come from the germline V gene (reference sequence). The CDR3 is made up of 11 amino acids. CDR3 DNA: TGCACCTGTACCAAGGGGATCGAGCAGTACTTC. Translated: CTCTKGIEQYF.

V gene TRBV7-2 combines with J gene TRBJ2-4; 11 bases agree with TRBD1. The CDR3 sequence is 15 residues long. J lost 7 bases, V lost 4 bases, and 6 bases had no gene match. Germline V lookup: CDR1 SGHTA, CDR2 FQGNSA. CDR3 sequence reads: CASSSYGTGGNIQYF. In DNA form, the CDR3 reads TGTGCCAGCAGCTCCTATGGGACAGGGGGGAACATTCAGTACTTC.

The rearrangement joins TRBV4-2 to TRBJ2-3; D call uncertain. The CDR3 totals 15 residues. CDR1 and CDR2 from the germline V gene are LGHNA and YNFKEQ. V lost 1 base to trimming and J lost 3 bases, with 11 bases between them. The CDR3 spells CASSQASVRTDTQYF. CDR3 DNA: TGTGCCAGCAGCCAAGCGTCCGTTAGAACAGATACGCAGTATTTT.

V is TRBV20-1 and J is TRBJ2-7, with unresolved D. Per the germline V gene, CDR1 is DFQATT and CDR2 is SNEGSKA (reference sequence). Trimming took off 6 bases at V and 2 bases at J, with 20 bases between the two ends. This CDR3 spans 15 amino acids. The CDR3: CSASPGSQSAYEQYF. As DNA, the CDR3 is TGCAGTGCGAGCCCGGGTTCCCAAAGCGCCTACGAGCAGTACTTC.

CDR3 loop: CASSESGLYPEAFF. The CDR3 nucleotides are TGTGCCAGCAGTGAATCGGGCCTCTACCCTGAAGCTTTCTTT. This rearrangement joins TRBV6-1 to TRBJ1-1; D not certain. Per germline, CDR1 MNHNS and CDR2 SASEGT. There are 14 residues in the CDR3. With 2 bases removed from V and 6 bases from J, the gap between germline ends came to 13 bases.

V gene TRBV11-2 combines with J gene TRBJ1-2; D remains unclear. V was pared by 1 base and J by 7 bases, with 7 bases between. CDR1 and CDR2 from the germline V gene are SGHAT and FQNNGV. This CDR3 is 12 amino acids long. The CDR3 spells CASSLGETGYTF. The CDR3 nucleotides read TGTGCCAGCAGCTTAGGGGAAACTGGCTACACCTTC.

This clonotype was counted at least ten times. V usage is TRBV5-1 and J usage is TRBJ2-3; tentatively, D is TRBD2 (5 bases). The CDR3 contains 16 residues. The germline CDR1 and CDR2 sequences are SGHRS and YFSETQ. Trimming took 2 bases from V and 0 from J, leaving 13 bases between them. CDR3 bases: TGCGCCAGCAGCTTCCTGTCGGAGGAAAGCACAGATACGCAGTATTTT. Translating gives CASSFLSEESTDTQYF. The full variable domain, with the rest looked up from reference TRBV5-1 and TRBJ2-3, is KAGVTQTPRYLIKTRGQQVTLSCSPISGHRSVSWYQQTPGQGLQFLFEYFSETQRNKGNFPGRFSGRQFSNSRSEMNVSTLELGDSALYLCASSFLSEESTDTQYFGPGTRLTVL.

This clonotype was found a few times. CDR3 bases: TGTGCCACTGCGGTTGGAGGGAATGAGCAGTTCTTC. Translated: CATAVGGNEQFF. The gene calls are TRBV7-9 and TRBJ2-1, with D tentatively TRBD2 (6 bases). CDR1 and CDR2 from the germline V gene are SEHNR and FQNEAQ (reference sequence). The CDR3 contains 12 residues. The V end was cut by 10 bases, the J end by 7 bases, with 14 bases between.

This clonotype was seen only a few times. V and J are TRBV27 and TRBJ2-1; D call uncertain. V gave up 1 base and J gave up 0 bases, with 13 bases separating them. CDR3 length equals 17 residues. The germline gives CDR1 MNHEY, CDR2 SMNVEV (reference sequence). CDR3 loop: CASSLLGWGSSYNEQFF. The CDR3 DNA follows: TGTGCCAGCAGTTTATTGGGGTGGGGTAGCTCCTACAATGAGCAGTTCTTC.

The chain uses TRBV5-6 and TRBJ1-4; 7 nucleotides line up with TRBD1. J gave up 7 bases and V 2 bases, and 8 bases lay outside the gene matches. This CDR3 comprises 15 residues. Per the germline V gene, CDR1 is SGHDT and CDR2 is YYEEEE. CDR3 sequence reads: CASSLIDRASEKLFF. As DNA, the CDR3 is TGTGCCAGCAGCTTAATTGACAGGGCCAGTGAAAAACTGTTTTTT.

V gene TRBV20-1 combines with J gene TRBJ2-2; D is undetermined. V lost 0 bases and J lost 3, with 8 bases in between. CDR3 length: 14 residues. The germline gives CDR1 DFQATT, CDR2 SNEGSKA (reference sequence). This chain's CDR3 is CSARDPAHTGELFF. The DNA for the CDR3 is TGCAGTGCTAGAGATCCCGCGCACACCGGGGAGCTGTTTTTT.

V usage is TRBV18 and J usage is TRBJ1-3; D unresolved. This CDR3 contains 15 residues. With 5 bases removed from V and 3 bases from J, the gap between germline ends came to 14 bases. From germline, CDR1 is KGHSH and CDR2 LQKENI. In DNA form, the CDR3 reads TGTGCCAGCTCATCGACACGGATGATTGGAAACACCATATATTTT. It yields the protein CASSSTRMIGNTIYF.

V usage is TRBV20-1 and J usage is TRBJ2-3; weak D call: TRBD2 (5 bases). This CDR3 contains 12 residues. Trimming shortened V by 8 bases and J by 1 base, and 10 bases separated the two germline ends. The germline gives CDR1 DFQATT, CDR2 SNEGSKA (reference sequence). CDR3 nucleotide sequence: TGCAGTCTTGAGGAGGGCACAGATACGCAGTATTTT. It codes for CSLEEGTDTQYF.

This clonotype was detected ten times or more. The CDR3 loop is CASSGQHNEQFF. In DNA, the CDR3 is TGTGCCAGCAGTGGACAGCACAATGAGCAGTTCTTC. The genes are TRBV12-3 or TRBV12-4 and TRBJ2-1; D perhaps matches TRBD1 (6 bases). Trimming shortened V by 5 bases and J by 5 bases, and 7 bases separated the two germline ends. There are 12 residues in the CDR3.

At least ten counts were recorded for this clonotype. A junction end diverges from the germline sequence, so it may reflect a read error. The chain joins TRBV29-1 to TRBJ1-1; D remains ambiguous. CDR1 is SQVTM, CDR2 ANQGSEA, per germline. The CDR3 contains 13 residues. In DNA, the CDR3 is TGCACCGTTGTAGGGTCCTCAGGCGTAGAAGCTTTCTTT. As protein: CTVVGSSGVEAFF.

The chain combines TRBV20-1 with TRBJ2-5; TRBD2 agrees at 10 bases. CDR3 length: 16 residues. V shed 6 bases, J shed 4 bases, and the junction held 14 bases outside the gene matches. CDR1 and CDR2 (germline): DFQATT, SNEGSKA (reference sequence). CDR3 coding DNA: TGCAGTGCCAGCGGGAGGGCCAGGTTTGCGGGAGAGACCCAGTACTTC. Encoded protein: CSASGRARFAGETQYF.

This chain connects TRBV7-2 to TRBJ1-4, with D hard to call. Germline V gene lookup returns CDR1 SGHTA and CDR2 FQGNSA. This CDR3 has 15 residues. V was pared by 5 bases and J by 2 bases, with 12 bases between. Written as DNA, the CDR3 is TGTGCCAGCAGCGACCCTCGGTCCACTAATGAAAAACTGTTTTTT. Translation gives CASSDPRSTNEKLFF.

This clonotype was counted many times. The V and J genes are TRBV5-1 and TRBJ2-7; D could derive from TRBD1 or TRBD2 (5 bases each). This CDR3 is built from 14 residues. V lost 2 bases, J lost 3 bases, and 12 bases lay in between. CDR1 SGHRS and CDR2 YFSETQ come from the germline V gene. The CDR3 nucleotides are TGCGCCAGCAGCTTCGGGACCCAGGACTACGAGCAGTACTTC. It yields the protein CASSFGTQDYEQYF.

This chain connects TRBV29-1 to TRBJ2-7; D is perhaps TRBD1 or TRBD2 (5 bases each). Germline values: CDR1 SQVTM, CDR2 ANQGSEA. The length of the CDR3 is 12 residues. V shed 5 bases and J shed 4 bases, with 12 bases lying between them. CDR3 protein: CSVWDPIYEQYF. In DNA, the CDR3 is TGCAGCGTTTGGGACCCCATATACGAGCAGTACTTC.